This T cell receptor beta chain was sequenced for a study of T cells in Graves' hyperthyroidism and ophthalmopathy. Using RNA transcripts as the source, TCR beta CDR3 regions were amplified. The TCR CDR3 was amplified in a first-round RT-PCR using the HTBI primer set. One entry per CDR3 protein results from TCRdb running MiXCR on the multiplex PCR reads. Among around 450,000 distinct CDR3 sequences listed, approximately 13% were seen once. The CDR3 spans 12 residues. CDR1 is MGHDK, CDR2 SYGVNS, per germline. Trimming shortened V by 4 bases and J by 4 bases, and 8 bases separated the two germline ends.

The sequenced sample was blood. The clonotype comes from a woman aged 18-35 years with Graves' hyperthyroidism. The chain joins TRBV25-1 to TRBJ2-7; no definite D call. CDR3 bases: TGTGCCAGCAGTGGATACAGTTACGAGCAGTACTTC. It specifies CASSGYSYEQYF.